The clone carrying this T cell receptor (beta chain) showed up many times. V lost 0 bases and J lost 3, with 11 bases in between. The CDR3 sequence is 15 residues long. This specimen comes from a study of neurological immune-mediated disorders. Each CDR3 protein gets one entry after TCRdb re-called the 5' RACE reads with MiXCR. The data contain about 66,000 distinct CDR3 sequences, around 3.9% of them seen just once; the ten biggest clones take up 1.3%. The specimen was PBMCs. The source of this sequence is a man aged 30-40 years with multiple sclerosis. The chain uses TRBV12-3 or TRBV12-4 and TRBJ1-2; D might be TRBD1 (5 bases). CDR3 bases: TGTGCCAGCAGTTTAGCCGCGACAGCCTACTATGGCTACACCTTC. It yields the protein CASSLAATAYYGYTF.